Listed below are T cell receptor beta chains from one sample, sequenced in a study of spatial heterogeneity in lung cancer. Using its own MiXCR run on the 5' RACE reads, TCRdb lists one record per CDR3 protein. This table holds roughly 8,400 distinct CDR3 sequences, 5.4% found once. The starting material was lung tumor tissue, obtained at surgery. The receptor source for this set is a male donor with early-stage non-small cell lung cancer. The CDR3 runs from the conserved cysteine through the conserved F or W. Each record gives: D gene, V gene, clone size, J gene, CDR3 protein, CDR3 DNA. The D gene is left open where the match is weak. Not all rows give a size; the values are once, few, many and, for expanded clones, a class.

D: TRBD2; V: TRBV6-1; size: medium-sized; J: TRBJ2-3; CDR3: CASSEASWVLAGEADTQYF; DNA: TGTGCCAGCAGTGAAGCGAGTTGGGTATTAGCGGGAGAAGCAGATACGCAGTATTTT
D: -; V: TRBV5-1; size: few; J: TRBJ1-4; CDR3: CASSFRQEANEKLFF; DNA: TGCGCCAGCAGCTTTCGACAGGAGGCTAATGAAAAACTGTTTTTT
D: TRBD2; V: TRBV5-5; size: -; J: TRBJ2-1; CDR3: CASSLELAGTLVDCF; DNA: TGTGCCAGCAGCTTGGAACTAGCGGGGACTCTTGTCGATTGTTTC
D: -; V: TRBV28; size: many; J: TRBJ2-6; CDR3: CASSRGWVSGANVLTF; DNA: TGTGCCAGCAGCCGGGGCTGGGTCTCTGGGGCCAACGTCCTGACTTTC
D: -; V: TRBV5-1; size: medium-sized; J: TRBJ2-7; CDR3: CASSQNPGISGYEQYF; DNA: TGCGCCAGCAGCCAAAATCCGGGCATAAGCGGTTACGAGCAGTACTTC
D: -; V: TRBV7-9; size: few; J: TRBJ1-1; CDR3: CASSRGVDTEAFF; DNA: TGTGCCAGCAGCCGGGGCGTCGACACTGAAGCTTTCTTT
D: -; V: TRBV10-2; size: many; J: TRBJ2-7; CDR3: CASKGAGGAYEQYF; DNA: TGCGCCAGCAAGGGGGCGGGGGGCGCCTACGAGCAGTACTTC
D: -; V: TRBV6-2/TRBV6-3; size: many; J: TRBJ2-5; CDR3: CASSAGETQYF; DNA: TGTGCCAGCAGTGCGGGAGAGACCCAGTACTTC
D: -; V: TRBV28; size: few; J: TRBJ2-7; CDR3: CASSLNPYEQYF; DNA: TGTGCCAGCAGTTTAAACCCTTACGAGCAGTACTTC
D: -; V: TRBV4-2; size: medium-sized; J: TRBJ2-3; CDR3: CASSQERSTDTQYF; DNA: TGTGCCAGCAGCCAAGAAAGGAGCACAGATACGCAGTATTTT
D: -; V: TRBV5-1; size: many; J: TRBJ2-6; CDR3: CASSSGDSSGANVLTF; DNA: TGCGCCAGCAGCTCAGGGGATAGCTCTGGGGCCAACGTCCTGACTTTC
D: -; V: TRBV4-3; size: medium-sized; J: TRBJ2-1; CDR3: CASSQDLRIGSYNEQFF; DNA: TGCGCCAGCAGCCAAGATCTGAGGATAGGCTCCTACAATGAGCAGTTCTTC
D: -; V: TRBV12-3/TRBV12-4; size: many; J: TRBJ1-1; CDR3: CASSLGGLNTEAFF; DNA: TGTGCCAGCAGTTTAGGGGGTTTGAACACTGAAGCTTTCTTT
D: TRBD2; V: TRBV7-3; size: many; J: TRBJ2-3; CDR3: CASSSGGSSGRYHKDTQYF; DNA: TGTGCCAGCAGCTCTGGTGGGAGTAGCGGGAGATATCACAAAGATACGCAGTATTTT
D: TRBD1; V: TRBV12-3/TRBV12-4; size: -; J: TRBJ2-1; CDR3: CASSPWTGNYNEQFF; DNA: TGTGCCAGCAGTCCGTGGACAGGGAACTACAATGAGCAGTTCTTC
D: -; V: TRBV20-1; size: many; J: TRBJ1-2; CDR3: CSAFQGEGYTF; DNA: TGCAGTGCTTTCCAGGGTGAGGGCTACACCTTC
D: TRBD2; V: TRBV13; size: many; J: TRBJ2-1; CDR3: CASSSRALAGGHYEQFF; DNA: TGTGCCAGCAGCTCCAGGGCTCTAGCGGGGGGGCACTATGAGCAGTTCTTC
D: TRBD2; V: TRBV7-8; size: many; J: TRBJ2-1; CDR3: CASSLTGTRGNEQFF; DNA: TGTGCCAGCAGCTTAACCGGGACTAGAGGGAATGAGCAGTTCTTC
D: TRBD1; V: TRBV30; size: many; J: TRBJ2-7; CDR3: CAGGQSYEQYF; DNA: TGTGCCGGGGGACAGTCCTACGAGCAGTACTTC
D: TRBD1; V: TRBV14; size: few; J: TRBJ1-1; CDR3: CASSIYRGWNTEAFF; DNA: TGTGCCAGCAGCATTTACAGGGGGTGGAACACTGAAGCTTTCTTT
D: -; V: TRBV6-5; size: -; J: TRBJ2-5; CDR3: CATRNPTGEETQYF; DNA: TGTGCCACCCGAAACCCGACAGGTGAAGAGACCCAGTACTTC
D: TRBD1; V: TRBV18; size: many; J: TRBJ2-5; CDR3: CASSPTGEETQYF; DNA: TGTGCCAGCTCACCCACAGGGGAAGAGACCCAGTACTTC